These 8 T cell receptor beta chains were all obtained from the same sample, sequenced in a study of beta chain features in type 1 diabetes. Study findings and constraints: TCRB CDR3s from Type 1 diabetes patients were moderately but significantly shorter in all four CD4+ subsets.

For these receptors, no antigen is known. Since all of the isolated RNA was reverse transcribed, expressed TCRB transcripts were what got sequenced. This table comes from immunoSEQ multiplex PCR, and its TCRdb copy is limited to in-frame clones, with some not included. The table shows about 650,000 clones, with roughly an eighth occurring only once. Material for sequencing was naive CD4+ T cells from blood. The receptors come from a man aged 30-40 years with type 1 diabetes.

This rearrangement joins TRBV6-5 to TRBJ2-3, with TRBD2 matching over 7 bases. Per germline, CDR1 MNHEY and CDR2 SVGAGI. The V gene end was trimmed by 2 bases and the J gene end by 3 bases; junction bases not matched to a gene: 8. CDR3 length: 16 residues. The CDR3 DNA is TGTGCCAGCAGTTACGGTCGGGGGGTCGGGACAGATACGCAGTATTTT. Protein: CASSYGRGVGTDTQYF.

This clone was seen more than once but under ten times. The rearrangement joins TRBV7-2 to TRBJ2-5; 11 bases line up with TRBD2. Germline V CDR1 and CDR2: SGHTA, FQGNSA. The J segment lost 5 bases and the V segment lost 1 base, leaving 9 bases of the junction unmatched. CDR3 size: 17 residues. This chain's CDR3 is CASSLGASGGPQETQYF. CDR3 nucleotide sequence: TGTGCCAGCAGCTTAGGGGCTAGCGGGGGGCCCCAGGAGACCCAGTACTTC.

Only a few counts were recorded for this clone. This chain uses TRBV9 with TRBJ2-3, with no clear D. The CDR3 extends over 14 amino acids. Germline CDR1 SGDLS, CDR2 YYNGEE. V was trimmed by 6 bases and J by 0 bases, leaving 11 bases between them. The CDR3 DNA reads as TGTGCCAGCACCCCACATACAAGCACAGATACGCAGTATTTT. It yields the protein CASTPHTSTDTQYF.

The genes are TRBV7-2 and TRBJ1-5, with unresolved D. Germline V gene data show CDR1 as SGHTA and CDR2 as FQGNSA. The ends were cut back, 1 base at V and 4 bases at J, with 11 bases in the middle. The CDR3 runs to 15 residues. In DNA form, the CDR3 reads TGTGCCAGCAGCTTAGGGGCAGGCGCGAATCAGCCCCAGCATTTT. Its translation is CASSLGAGANQPQHF.

The chain links TRBV2 to TRBJ2-3; tentatively, D is TRBD1 (5 bases). Germline CDR1 is SNHLY and CDR2 is FYNNEI. Trimming pared 3 bases from V and 0 bases from J, leaving 10 bases between. The CDR3 contains 15 residues. The CDR3 protein is CASSDQGQSTDTQYF. DNA for the CDR3: TGTGCCAGCAGTGACCAGGGTCAAAGCACAGATACGCAGTATTTT.

The gene calls are TRBV5-1 and TRBJ2-3, with D hard to call. The CDR3 loop spans 13 amino acids. Germline assignment: CDR1 SGHRS and CDR2 YFSETQ. Deletions cut 0 bases from V and 5 bases from J, with 7 bases between. The CDR3 nucleotides read TGCGCCAGCAGCTTGGGGGTGCGAGATACGCAGTATTTT. It encodes CASSLGVRDTQYF.

There are a few counts of this clone. The sample contains more than one DNA sequence encoding this CDR3. The V and J genes are TRBV2 and TRBJ1-5; tentative D call: TRBD1 (6 bases). CDR1 and CDR2 from the germline V gene are SNHLY and FYNNEI. Trimming left V 3 bases short and J 1 base short, with 10 bases between. CDR3 size: 15 residues. CDR3 protein: CASSEQGSSNQPQHF. CDR3 sequence (DNA): TGTGCCAGCAGTGAGCAGGGGAGCAGCAATCAGCCCCAGCATTTT.

This clone was picked up a small number of times. The chain links TRBV7-2 to TRBJ2-3; a possible D gene is TRBD2 (5 bases). V was trimmed by 4 bases and J by 1 base, leaving 12 bases between them. The CDR3 sequence is 15 residues long. The germline CDR1 and CDR2 sequences are SGHTA and FQGNSA. CDR3 in amino acids: CASSSRQAGTDTQYF. CDR3 sequence (DNA): TGTGCCAGCAGCTCACGGCAAGCGGGCACAGATACGCAGTATTTT.